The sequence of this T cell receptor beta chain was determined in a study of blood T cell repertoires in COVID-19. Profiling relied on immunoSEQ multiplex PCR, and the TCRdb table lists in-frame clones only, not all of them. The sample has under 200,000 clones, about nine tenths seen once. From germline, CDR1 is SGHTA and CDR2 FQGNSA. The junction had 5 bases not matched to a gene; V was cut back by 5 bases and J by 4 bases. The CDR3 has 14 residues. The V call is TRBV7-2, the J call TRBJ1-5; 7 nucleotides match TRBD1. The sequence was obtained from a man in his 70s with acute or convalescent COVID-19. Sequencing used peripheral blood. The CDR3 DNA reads TGTGCCAGCAGCGAACAGGGGCTAAATCAGCCCCAGCATTTT. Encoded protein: CASSEQGLNQPQHF.